This is a list of T cell receptor beta chains from one sample in a study of blood T cell repertoires in COVID-19. The data were produced by immunoSEQ multiplex PCR, yet TCRdb's version contains in-frame clones alone and is incomplete. The sample shows some 100,000 clones, 85% to 90% of them seen only once. Sample: peripheral blood. The source of these receptors is a human donor with active COVID-19. The donor label of this sample is uncertain. Both conserved end residues are part of each CDR3. A D gene is named only where the DNA matches it firmly. Rows give clone size only sometimes, using once, few, many, or a class for an expanded clone.

j_gene	abundance	v_gene	d_gene	CDR3aa	CDR3nt
TRBJ1-1	few	TRBV20-1	NA	CSASHMAAFF	TGCAGTGCTAGCCACATGGCAGCTTTCTTT
TRBJ1-1	NA	TRBV30	NA	CAWSRRGEAFF	TGTGCCTGGAGTAGGAGGGGTGAAGCTTTCTTT
TRBJ1-2	NA	TRBV2	TRBD1	CASRAQGVDGYTF	TGTGCCAGCAGGGCACAGGGGGTGGATGGCTACACCTTC
TRBJ2-1	NA	TRBV10-1	NA	CASRDPGTNNEQFF	TGCGCCAGCAGAGACCCCGGGACAAACAATGAGCAGTTCTTC
TRBJ1-1	NA	TRBV10-1	TRBD1	CASSGDRATEAFF	TGCGCCAGCAGCGGTGACAGGGCCACTGAAGCTTTCTTT
TRBJ2-2	NA	TRBV4-2	NA	CASSPQVGTGELFF	TGTGCCAGCAGCCCCCAGGTGGGCACCGGGGAGCTGTTTTTT
TRBJ1-2	NA	TRBV15	NA	CATSRDSDSYTF	TGTGCCACCAGCAGAGACAGTGATAGCTACACCTTC
TRBJ2-3	NA	TRBV6-2/TRBV6-3	NA	CASSPQGPSTDTQYF	TGTGCCAGCAGTCCACAGGGACCCAGCACAGATACGCAGTATTTT
TRBJ2-3	NA	TRBV7-2	NA	CATDLGRRADTQYF	TGTGCCACCGACTTGGGCAGGCGGGCAGATACGCAGTATTTT
TRBJ2-7	NA	TRBV12-5	TRBD1	CASGFDRGQGTYEQYF	TGTGCTAGTGGTTTCGATCGAGGACAGGGCACCTACGAGCAGTACTTC
TRBJ2-3	NA	TRBV6-4	TRBD2	CASSDRGLAGEDTQYF	TGTGCCAGCAGTGATCGGGGGCTAGCGGGGGAAGATACGCAGTATTTT
TRBJ2-7	NA	TRBV7-2	TRBD2	CASSTLAGSYEQYF	TGTGCCAGCAGCACCCTAGCGGGGTCCTACGAGCAGTACTTC
TRBJ1-5	NA	TRBV2	TRBD1	CASSQQGGNQPQHF	TGTGCCAGCAGTCAACAGGGGGGCAATCAGCCCCAGCATTTT
TRBJ2-7	NA	TRBV7-8	NA	CASSLRAGASYEQYF	TGTGCCAGCAGCTTACGGGCGGGGGCCTCCTACGAGCAGTACTTC
TRBJ1-5	NA	TRBV4-3	NA	CASSQEFRGWQPQHF	TGCGCCAGCAGCCAAGAATTTAGGGGGTGGCAGCCCCAGCATTTT
TRBJ1-1	NA	TRBV6-2/TRBV6-3	TRBD1	CASSLSGTGRNTEAFF	TGTGCCAGCAGTTTATCCGGGACAGGGAGGAACACTGAAGCTTTCTTT
TRBJ2-1	once	TRBV5-4	TRBD1	CASSRDRESSYNEQFF	TGTGCCAGCAGCAGGGACAGGGAGAGCTCCTACAATGAGCAGTTCTTC
TRBJ2-1	once	TRBV6-5	TRBD2	CASSQLAGYNEQFF	TGTGCCAGCAGCCAACTAGCGGGTTACAATGAGCAGTTCTTC
TRBJ1-1	few	TRBV6-5	NA	CASRRDLQAFF	TGTGCCAGCAGGAGGGACTTGCAAGCTTTCTTT
TRBJ2-7	NA	TRBV6-5	TRBD1	CASRTGGDYEQYF	TGTGCCAGCAGGACAGGGGGTGACTACGAGCAGTACTTC
TRBJ2-3	NA	TRBV30	NA	CAWSVANSDTQYF	TGTGCCTGGAGTGTAGCCAATTCAGATACGCAGTATTTT